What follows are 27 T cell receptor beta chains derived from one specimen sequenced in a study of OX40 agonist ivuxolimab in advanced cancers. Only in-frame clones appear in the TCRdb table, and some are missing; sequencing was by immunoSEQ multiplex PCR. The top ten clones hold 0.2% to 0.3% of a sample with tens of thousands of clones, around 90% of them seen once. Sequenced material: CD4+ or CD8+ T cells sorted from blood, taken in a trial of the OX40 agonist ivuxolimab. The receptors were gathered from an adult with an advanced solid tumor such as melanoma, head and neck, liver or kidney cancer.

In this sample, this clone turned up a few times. CDR3 protein: CASSPFYEQYF. The CDR3 DNA reads TGTGCCAGCAGCCCCTTCTACGAGCAGTACTTC. This chain uses TRBV7-9 with TRBJ2-7; no clear D. This CDR3 has 11 residues. The germline gives CDR1 SEHNR, CDR2 FQNEAQ (reference sequence). With 5 bases removed from V and 3 bases from J, the gap between germline ends came to 5 bases.

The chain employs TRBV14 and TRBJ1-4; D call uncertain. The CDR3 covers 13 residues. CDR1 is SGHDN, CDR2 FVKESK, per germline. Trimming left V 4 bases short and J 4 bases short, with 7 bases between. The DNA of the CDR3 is TGTGCCAGCAGCCCACGGATTAATGAAAAACTGTTTTTT. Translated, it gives CASSPRINEKLFF.

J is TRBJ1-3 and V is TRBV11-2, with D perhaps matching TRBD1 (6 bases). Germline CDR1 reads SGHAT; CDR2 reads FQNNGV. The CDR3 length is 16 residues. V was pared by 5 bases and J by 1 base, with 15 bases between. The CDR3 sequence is CASSVSQGQSGNTIYF. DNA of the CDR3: TGTGCCAGCAGCGTATCACAGGGACAATCTGGAAACACCATATATTTT.

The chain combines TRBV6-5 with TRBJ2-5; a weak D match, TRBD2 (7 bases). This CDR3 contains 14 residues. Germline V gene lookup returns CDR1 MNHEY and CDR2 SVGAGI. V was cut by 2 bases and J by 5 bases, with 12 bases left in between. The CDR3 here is CASSYGGARETQYF. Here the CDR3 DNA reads TGTGCCAGCAGTTACGGGGGGGCCCGGGAGACCCAGTACTTC.

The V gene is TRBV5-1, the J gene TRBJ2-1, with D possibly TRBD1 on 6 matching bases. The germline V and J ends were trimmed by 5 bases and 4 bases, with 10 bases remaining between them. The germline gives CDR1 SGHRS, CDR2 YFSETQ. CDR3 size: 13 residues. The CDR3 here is CASRDGQYNEQFF. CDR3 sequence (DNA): TGCGCCAGCAGGGATGGACAGTACAATGAGCAGTTCTTC. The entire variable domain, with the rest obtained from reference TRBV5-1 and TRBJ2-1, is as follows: KAGVTQTPRYLIKTRGQQVTLSCSPISGHRSVSWYQQTPGQGLQFLFEYFSETQRNKGNFPGRFSGRQFSNSRSEMNVSTLELGDSALYLCASRDGQYNEQFFGPGTRLTVL.

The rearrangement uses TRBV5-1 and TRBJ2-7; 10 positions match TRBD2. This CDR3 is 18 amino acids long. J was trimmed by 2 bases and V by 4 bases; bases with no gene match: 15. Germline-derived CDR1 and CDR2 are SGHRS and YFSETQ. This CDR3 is CASSPLPGLATGTYEQYF. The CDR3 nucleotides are TGCGCCAGCAGCCCACTACCGGGACTAGCGACGGGTACCTACGAGCAGTACTTC.

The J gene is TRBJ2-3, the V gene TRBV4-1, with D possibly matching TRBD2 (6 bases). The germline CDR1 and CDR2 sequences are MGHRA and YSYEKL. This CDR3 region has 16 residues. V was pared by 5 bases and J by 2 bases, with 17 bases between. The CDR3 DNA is TGCGCCAGCAGCTCTACGAAAGGGAGGACCACAGATACGCAGTATTTT. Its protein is CASSSTKGRTTDTQYF.

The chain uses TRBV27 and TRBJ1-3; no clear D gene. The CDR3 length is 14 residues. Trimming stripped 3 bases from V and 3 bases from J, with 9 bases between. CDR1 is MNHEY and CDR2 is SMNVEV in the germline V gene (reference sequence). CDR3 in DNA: TGTGCCAGCAGTTTTAGTAGTGGTGGAAACACCATATATTTT. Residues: CASSFSSGGNTIYF.

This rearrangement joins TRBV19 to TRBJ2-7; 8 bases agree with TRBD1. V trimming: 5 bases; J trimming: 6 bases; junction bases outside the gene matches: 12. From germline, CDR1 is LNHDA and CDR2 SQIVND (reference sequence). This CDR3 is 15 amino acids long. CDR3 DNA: TGTGCCAGTAGTCACGACGGGACAGGCCGAACCGAGCAGTACTTC. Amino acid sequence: CASSHDGTGRTEQYF.

In DNA, the CDR3 is TGTGCCAGCAGCTGGAAAGACAGGGTGGGGGCAGATACGCAGTATTTT. Its protein is CASSWKDRVGADTQYF. The chain joins TRBV11-2 to TRBJ2-3, with 7 bases that match TRBD1. CDR3 length equals 16 residues. Trimming took 4 bases from V and 4 from J; bases not matched to a gene: 11. Germline values: CDR1 SGHAT, CDR2 FQNNGV.

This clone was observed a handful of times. The DNA of the CDR3 is TGTGCCAGCACTAGATCAGGCAACACTGAAGCTTTCTTT. Protein sequence: CASTRSGNTEAFF. V usage is TRBV28 and J usage is TRBJ1-1; D gene ambiguous. CDR1 is MDHEN, CDR2 SYDVKM, per germline. The V and J ends lost 7 bases and 2 bases respectively, with 11 bases between them. The CDR3 has 13 residues.

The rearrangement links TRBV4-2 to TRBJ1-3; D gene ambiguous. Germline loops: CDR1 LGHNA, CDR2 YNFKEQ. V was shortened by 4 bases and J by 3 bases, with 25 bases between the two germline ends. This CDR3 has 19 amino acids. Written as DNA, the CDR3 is TGTGCCAGCAGCCGGACCGGACCCGGGAGCCAGAGAGTTGGAAACACCATATATTTT. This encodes CASSRTGPGSQRVGNTIYF.

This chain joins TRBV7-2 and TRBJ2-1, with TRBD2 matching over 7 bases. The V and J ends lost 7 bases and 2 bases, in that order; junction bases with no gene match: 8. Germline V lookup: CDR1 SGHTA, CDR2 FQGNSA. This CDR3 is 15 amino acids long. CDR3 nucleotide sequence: TGTGCCAGCATCCCCCGGGGGGAGGCCTACAATGAGCAGTTCTTC. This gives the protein CASIPRGEAYNEQFF. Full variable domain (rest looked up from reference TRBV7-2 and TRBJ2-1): GAGVSQSPSNKVTEKGKDVELRCDPISGHTALYWYRQSLGQGLEFLIYFQGNSAPDKSGLPSDRFSAERTGGSVSTLTIQRTQQEDSAVYLCASIPRGEAYNEQFFGPGTRLTVL.

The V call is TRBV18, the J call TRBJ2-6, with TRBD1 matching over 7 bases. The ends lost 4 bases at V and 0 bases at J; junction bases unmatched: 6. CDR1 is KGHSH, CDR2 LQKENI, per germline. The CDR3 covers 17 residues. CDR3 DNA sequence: TGTGCCAGCTCACAGACGGGACAGCTCTCTGGGGCCAACGTCCTGACTTTC. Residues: CASSQTGQLSGANVLTF.

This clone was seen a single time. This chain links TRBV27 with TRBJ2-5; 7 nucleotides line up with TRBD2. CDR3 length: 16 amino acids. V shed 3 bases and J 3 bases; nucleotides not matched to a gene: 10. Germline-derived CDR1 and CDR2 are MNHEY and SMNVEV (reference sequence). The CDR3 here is CASSFSMSSGKETQYF. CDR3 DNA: TGTGCCAGCAGTTTCAGTATGTCTAGCGGCAAAGAGACCCAGTACTTC.

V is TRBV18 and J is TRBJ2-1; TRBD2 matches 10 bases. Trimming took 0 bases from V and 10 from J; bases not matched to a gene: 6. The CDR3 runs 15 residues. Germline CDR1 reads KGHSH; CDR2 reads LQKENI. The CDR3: CASSPPGLAGVEQFF. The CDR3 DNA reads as TGTGCCAGCTCACCACCAGGGCTAGCGGGAGTGGAGCAGTTCTTC.

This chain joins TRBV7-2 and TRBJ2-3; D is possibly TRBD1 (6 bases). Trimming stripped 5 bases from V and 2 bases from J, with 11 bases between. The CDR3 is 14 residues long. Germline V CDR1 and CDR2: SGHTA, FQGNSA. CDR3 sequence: CASSPGTNTDTQYF. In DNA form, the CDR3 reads TGTGCCAGCAGCCCCGGGACAAACACAGATACGCAGTATTTT.

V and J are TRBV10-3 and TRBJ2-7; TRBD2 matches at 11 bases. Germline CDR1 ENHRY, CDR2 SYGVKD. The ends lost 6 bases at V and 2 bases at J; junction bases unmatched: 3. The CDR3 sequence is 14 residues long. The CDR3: CAIRETSGTYEQYF. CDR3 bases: TGTGCCATCAGGGAGACTAGCGGGACCTACGAGCAGTACTTC.

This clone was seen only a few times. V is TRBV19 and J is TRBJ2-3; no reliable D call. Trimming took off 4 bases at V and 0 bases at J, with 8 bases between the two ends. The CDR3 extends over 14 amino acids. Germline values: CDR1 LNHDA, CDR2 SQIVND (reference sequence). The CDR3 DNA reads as TGTGCCAGTAGTAGAGGATTTAGCACAGATACGCAGTATTTT. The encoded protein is CASSRGFSTDTQYF.

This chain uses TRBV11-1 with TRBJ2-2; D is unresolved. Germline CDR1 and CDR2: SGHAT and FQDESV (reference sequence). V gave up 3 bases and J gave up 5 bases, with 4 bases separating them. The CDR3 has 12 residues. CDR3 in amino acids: CASSFATGELFF. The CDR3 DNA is TGTGCCAGCAGCTTCGCTACCGGGGAGCTGTTTTTT.

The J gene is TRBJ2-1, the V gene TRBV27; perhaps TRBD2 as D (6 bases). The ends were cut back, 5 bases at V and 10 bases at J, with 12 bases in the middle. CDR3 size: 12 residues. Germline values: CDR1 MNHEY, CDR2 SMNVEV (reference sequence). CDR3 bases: TGTGCCAGCAGTCCCCGACTAGGCGAGCAGTTCTTC. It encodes CASSPRLGEQFF.

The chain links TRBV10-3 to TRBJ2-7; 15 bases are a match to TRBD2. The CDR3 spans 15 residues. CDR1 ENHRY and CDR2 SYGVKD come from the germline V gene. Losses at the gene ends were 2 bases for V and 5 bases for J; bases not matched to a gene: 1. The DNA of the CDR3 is TGTGCCATCAGTGAGAGGACTAGCGGGAGGGACGAGCAGTACTTC. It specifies CAISERTSGRDEQYF.

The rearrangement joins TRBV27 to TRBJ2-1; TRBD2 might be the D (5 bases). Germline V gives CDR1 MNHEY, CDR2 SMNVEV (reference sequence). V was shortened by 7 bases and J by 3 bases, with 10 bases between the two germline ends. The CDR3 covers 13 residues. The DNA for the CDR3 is TGTGCCAGCACCAGACGGGGCTACAATGAGCAGTTCTTC. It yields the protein CASTRRGYNEQFF.

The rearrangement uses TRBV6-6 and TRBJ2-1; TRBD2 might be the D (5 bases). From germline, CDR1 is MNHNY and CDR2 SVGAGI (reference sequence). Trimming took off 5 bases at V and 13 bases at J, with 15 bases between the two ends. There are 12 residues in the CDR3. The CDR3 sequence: CASSIYVGNQFF. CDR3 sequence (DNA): TGTGCCAGCAGTATCTACGTCGGGAACCAGTTCTTC.

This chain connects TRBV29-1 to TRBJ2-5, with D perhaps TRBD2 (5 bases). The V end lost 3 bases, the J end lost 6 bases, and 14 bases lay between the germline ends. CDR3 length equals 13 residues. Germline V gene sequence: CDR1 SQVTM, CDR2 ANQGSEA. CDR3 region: CSVDRGSGQTQYF. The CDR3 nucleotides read TGCAGCGTTGACCGAGGGTCCGGCCAGACCCAGTACTTC.

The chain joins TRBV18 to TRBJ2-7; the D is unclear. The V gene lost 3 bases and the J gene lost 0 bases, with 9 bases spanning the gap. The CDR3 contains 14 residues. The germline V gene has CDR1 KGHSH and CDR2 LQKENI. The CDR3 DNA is TGTGCCAGCTCACCTGTGGGGAACTCCTACGAGCAGTACTTC. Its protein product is CASSPVGNSYEQYF. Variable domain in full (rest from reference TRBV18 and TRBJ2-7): NAGVMQNPRHLVRRRGQEARLRCSPMKGHSHVYWYRQLPEEGLKFMVYLQKENIIDESGMPKERFSAEFPKEGPSILRIQQVVRGDSAAYFCASSPVGNSYEQYFGPGTRLTVT.

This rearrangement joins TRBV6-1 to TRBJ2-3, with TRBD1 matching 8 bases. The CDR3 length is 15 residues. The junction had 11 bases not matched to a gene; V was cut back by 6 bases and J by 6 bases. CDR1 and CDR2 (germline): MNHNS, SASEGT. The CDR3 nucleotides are TGTGCCAGCAGCAGACAGGGGCTACAGGGGGATACGCAGTATTTT. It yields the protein CASSRQGLQGDTQYF.